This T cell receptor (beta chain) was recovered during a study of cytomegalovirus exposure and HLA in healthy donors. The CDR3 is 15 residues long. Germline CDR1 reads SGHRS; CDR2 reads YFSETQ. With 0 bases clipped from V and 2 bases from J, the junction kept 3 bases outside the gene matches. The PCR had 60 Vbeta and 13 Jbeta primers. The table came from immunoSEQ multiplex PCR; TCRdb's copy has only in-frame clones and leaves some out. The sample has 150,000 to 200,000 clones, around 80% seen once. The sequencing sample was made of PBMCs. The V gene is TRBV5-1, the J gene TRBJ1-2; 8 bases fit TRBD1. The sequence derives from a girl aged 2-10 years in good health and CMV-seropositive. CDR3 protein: CASSLGTGPNYGYTF. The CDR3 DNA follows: TGCGCCAGCAGCTTGGGGACAGGGCCCAACTATGGCTACACCTTC. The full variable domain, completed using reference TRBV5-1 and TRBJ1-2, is KAGVTQTPRYLIKTRGQQVTLSCSPISGHRSVSWYQQTPGQGLQFLFEYFSETQRNKGNFPGRFSGRQFSNSRSEMNVSTLELGDSALYLCASSLGTGPNYGYTFGSGTRLTVV.